This section outlines one T cell receptor beta chain sequence together with its context. This CDR3 is built from 14 residues. Germline CDR1 and CDR2: MGHDK and SYGVNS. Losses at the gene ends were 4 bases for V and 5 bases for J; bases not matched to a gene: 2. The sample is drawn from a study of blood T cell repertoires in COVID-19. Looking at the study overall: Material from acute and convalescent COVID-19 was sourced from the United States, Italy and Spain. Sample material is recorded as cDNA or gDNA derived from T cells, B-cell-depleted T cells, or PBMCs.

Original analysis: The assay estimated nucleated cells by amplifying reference gene primers. Repertoires were generated with immunoSEQ multiplex PCR, while TCRdb's copy carries only in-frame clones and drops some. The V and J calls and clone size were taken over from that table, and D and trimming were inferred from the DNA. The sample has approximately 80,000 clones, 75% to 85% seen once. Seattle enrolled patients during active infection and tracked them longitudinally. The TCR sequence derives from a man over 45 with COVID-19, enrolled during active disease. The sample consisted of peripheral blood. V gene TRBV25-1 combines with J gene TRBJ2-3; 11 positions match TRBD1. DNA of the CDR3: TGTGCCAGCAGTGGGACAGGGGGCCAAGATACGCAGTATTTT. It yields the protein CASSGTGGQDTQYF.